This T cell receptor (beta chain) appears in the sequencing data of a study of blood T cell repertoires in COVID-19. Study background: Acute-phase and convalescent COVID-19 samples originated in the United States, Italy and Spain.

Method: immunoSEQ multiplex PCR; TCRdb's copy keeps in-frame clones and lacks some. The sample lists fewer than 130,000 clones; 85% to 90% were seen once. This CDR3 contains 15 residues. Germline loops: CDR1 KGHSH, CDR2 LQKENI. Trimming took 6 bases from V and 6 from J; bases not matched to a gene: 8. The chain couples TRBV18 to TRBJ2-2; 9 bases are shared with TRBD1. What was sequenced was peripheral blood. This receptor was taken from an elderly woman with acute or convalescent COVID-19. As DNA, the CDR3 is TGTGCCAGCTCGGGGACAGGGAGCGTTGCCGGGGAGCTGTTTTTT. It encodes CASSGTGSVAGELFF. Using reference TRBV18 and TRBJ2-2 for the parts outside the CDR3, the full variable domain is NAGVMQNPRHLVRRRGQEARLRCSPMKGHSHVYWYRQLPEEGLKFMVYLQKENIIDESGMPKERFSAEFPKEGPSILRIQQVVRGDSAAYFCASSGTGSVAGELFFGEGSRLTVL.